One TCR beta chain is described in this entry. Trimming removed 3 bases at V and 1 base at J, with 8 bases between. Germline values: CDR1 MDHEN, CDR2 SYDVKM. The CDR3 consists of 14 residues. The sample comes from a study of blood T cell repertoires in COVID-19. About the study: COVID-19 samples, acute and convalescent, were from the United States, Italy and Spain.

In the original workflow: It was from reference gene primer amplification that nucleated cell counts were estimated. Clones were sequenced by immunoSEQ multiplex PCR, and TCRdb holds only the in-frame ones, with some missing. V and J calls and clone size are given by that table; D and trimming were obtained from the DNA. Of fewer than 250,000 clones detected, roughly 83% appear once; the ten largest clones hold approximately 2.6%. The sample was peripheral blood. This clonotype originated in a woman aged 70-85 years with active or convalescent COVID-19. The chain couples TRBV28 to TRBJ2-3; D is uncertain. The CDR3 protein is CASSFSLGTDTQYF. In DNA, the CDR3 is TGTGCCAGCAGTTTCTCATTAGGCACAGATACGCAGTATTTT.